A selection of T cell receptor beta chains follows, all from one sample in a study of blood T cells in healthy people across ages. TCRdb passed the 5' RACE reads through MiXCR, listing each CDR3 protein once. Of 700,000 to 900,000 distinct CDR3 sequences listed, 20% to 30% are singletons. The data were also submitted as part of a second study, on T cells of mothers and their children.

The sample comprised blood. The receptors shown here come from a boy aged 5-17 years in good health. Each CDR3 is given without its conserved first and last residue. Each record gives: J gene, V gene, CDR3 protein.

J gene: TRBJ2-2; V gene: TRBV7-9; CDR3 protein: AKGINGELF
J gene: TRBJ2-1; V gene: TRBV5-1; CDR3 protein: ASSLTSGTSSYNEQF
J gene: TRBJ2-7; V gene: TRBV5-1; CDR3 protein: ASSLGGSFSYEQY
J gene: TRBJ2-3; V gene: TRBV28; CDR3 protein: ASMGQTSTDTQY
J gene: TRBJ2-2; V gene: TRBV27; CDR3 protein: ASRDIANTGELF
J gene: TRBJ2-7; V gene: TRBV10-2; CDR3 protein: ASSTRRGPTYEQY
J gene: -; V gene: TRBV7-9; CDR3 protein: ASLGSSYEQY
J gene: TRBJ2-5; V gene: TRBV10-3; CDR3 protein: AISESHSKETQY
J gene: TRBJ2-7; V gene: TRBV12-3/TRBV12-4; CDR3 protein: ASSFWSDSYEQY
J gene: TRBJ2-3; V gene: TRBV7-9; CDR3 protein: ASMRGYTDTQY
J gene: TRBJ2-3; V gene: TRBV23-1; CDR3 protein: ASSQHCRGGTDTQY
J gene: TRBJ2-1; V gene: TRBV12-3/TRBV12-4; CDR3 protein: ASSQLLGTPYNEQF
J gene: TRBJ2-7; V gene: TRBV20-1; CDR3 protein: SARPLAKGSYEQY
J gene: TRBJ1-2; V gene: TRBV29-1; CDR3 protein: SVEGSEFGYT
J gene: TRBJ2-3; V gene: TRBV6-5; CDR3 protein: ASSLVGAAGGSTDTQY
J gene: TRBJ2-1; V gene: TRBV20-1; CDR3 protein: SAPPAGGYNEQF
J gene: TRBJ2-1; V gene: TRBV27; CDR3 protein: ASSLSGGQGHYNEQF
J gene: TRBJ2-5; V gene: TRBV12-3/TRBV12-4; CDR3 protein: ASSLGRSSGGTEETQY
J gene: TRBJ2-7; V gene: TRBV12-3/TRBV12-4; CDR3 protein: ASSPSPYEQY
J gene: TRBJ2-5; V gene: TRBV6-5; CDR3 protein: ASSYAPGETQY
J gene: TRBJ1-1; V gene: TRBV14; CDR3 protein: ASSQLQLMNTEAF
J gene: TRBJ1-4; V gene: TRBV4-1; CDR3 protein: ASSVTAPFGTNEKLF
J gene: TRBJ2-5; V gene: TRBV7-9; CDR3 protein: ASSTGGLMGTQY
J gene: TRBJ2-3; V gene: TRBV20-1; CDR3 protein: SAKRTSGTTDTQY
J gene: TRBJ2-1; V gene: TRBV5-1; CDR3 protein: ASSLGLYNEQF
J gene: TRBJ2-5; V gene: TRBV7-2; CDR3 protein: ASSNLPGGQETQY
J gene: TRBJ2-5; V gene: TRBV4-2; CDR3 protein: ASSQVGIAEETQY
J gene: TRBJ2-7; V gene: TRBV19; CDR3 protein: ASSIFGGEQY
J gene: TRBJ2-5; V gene: TRBV12-5; CDR3 protein: ASGLVFETQY
J gene: TRBJ1-2; V gene: TRBV6-5; CDR3 protein: ASSYSSGGAYGYT
J gene: TRBJ2-6; V gene: TRBV20-1; CDR3 protein: SARVGGYSGANVLT